One sample yielded the 20 T cell receptor beta chains listed below, sequenced in a study of blood T cell repertoires in COVID-19. Profiled with immunoSEQ multiplex PCR; TCRdb holds only in-frame clones, not every one. The sample has just under 350,000 clones, about 87% seen once. Sequences were obtained from peripheral blood. These TCRs come from a woman in her forties or fifties with COVID-19, enrolled during active disease.

V and J are TRBV9 and TRBJ2-6, with 7 nucleotides matching TRBD1. The J segment lost 2 bases and the V segment lost 4 bases, leaving 6 bases of the junction unmatched. CDR3 length equals 16 residues. Looked up from germline, CDR1 is SGDLS and CDR2 is YYNGEE. DNA for the CDR3: TGTGCCAGCAGCCGGACGCAGGGGGCTGGGGCCAACGTCCTGACTTTC. It is translated as CASSRTQGAGANVLTF.

This clone has more than one count but fewer than ten. This chain uses TRBV5-4 with TRBJ2-1; 8 bases map to TRBD2. The length of the CDR3 is 13 residues. Per germline, CDR1 SGHNT and CDR2 YYREEE (reference sequence). J lost 9 bases, V lost 4 bases, and 6 bases had no gene match. Here the CDR3 reads CASSAGLVVEQFF. The CDR3 DNA reads TGTGCCAGCAGCGCGGGACTAGTGGTTGAGCAGTTCTTC.

The V call is TRBV2, the J call TRBJ2-7; a weak D match, TRBD1 (5 bases). CDR3 size: 12 residues. Trimming pared 8 bases from V and 3 bases from J, leaving 11 bases between. Germline V gene lookup returns CDR1 SNHLY and CDR2 FYNNEI. The DNA for the CDR3 is TGTGCCAGCGTACAGGAGTACTACGAGCAGTACTTC. Its protein product is CASVQEYYEQYF. Based on the CDR3 plus reference TRBV2 and TRBJ2-7, the full variable domain is EPEVTQTPSHQVTQMGQEVILRCVPISNHLYFYWYRQILGQKVEFLVSFYNNEISEKSEIFDDQFSVERPDGSNFTLKIRSTKLEDSAMYFCASVQEYYEQYFGPGTRLTVT.

This chain connects TRBV7-9 to TRBJ2-7; unclear D gene. V shed 0 bases and J shed 1 base, with 7 bases lying between them. CDR3 length: 14 residues. Germline V gives CDR1 SEHNR, CDR2 FQNEAQ (reference sequence). The CDR3 sequence is CASSLAAQSYEQYF. The CDR3 nucleotides are TGTGCCAGCAGCTTAGCAGCGCAGTCCTACGAGCAGTACTTC. The complete variable domain, with remaining parts taken from reference TRBV7-9 and TRBJ2-7, reads DTGVSQNPRHKITKRGQNVTFRCDPISEHNRLYWYRQTLGQGPEFLTYFQNEAQLEKSRLLSDRFSAERPKGSFSTLEIQRTEQGDSAMYLCASSLAAQSYEQYFGPGTRLTVT.

Comments on this clone: Other DNA sequences from this sample encode an identical CDR3 as well. This chain uses TRBV3-1 (or the pseudogene TRBV3-2) with TRBJ1-1; 7 bases fit TRBD1. Trimming cost V 3 bases and J 3 bases; bases outside gene matches: 4. There are 14 residues in the CDR3. Germline CDR1 is LGHDT and CDR2 is YNNKEL (reference sequence). CDR3 nucleotides: TGTGCCAGCAGCCAGAGGGGGCAGTACACTGAAGCTTTCTTT. This translates into CASSQRGQYTEAFF.

The count of this clone is one. The V call is TRBV5-6, the J call TRBJ2-5; 11 positions agree with TRBD1. The CDR3 length is 16 residues. The V and J ends lost 4 bases and 1 base, in that order; junction bases with no gene match: 6. In germline, CDR1 is SGHDT, CDR2 YYEEEE. The CDR3 nucleotides read TGTGCCAGCAGCCTCCGGGACAGGGGGTTCCAAGAGACCCAGTACTTC. This translates into CASSLRDRGFQETQYF. The entire variable domain, with the rest obtained from reference TRBV5-6 and TRBJ2-5, is as follows: DAGVTQSPTHLIKTRGQQVTLRCSPKSGHDTVSWYQQALGQGPQFIFQYYEEEERQRGNFPDRFSGHQFPNYSSELNVNALLLGDSALYLCASSLRDRGFQETQYFGPGTRLLVL.

This clone was recorded a few times. The chain joins TRBV11-3 to TRBJ2-3; TRBD2 aligns across 10 bases. The CDR3 loop spans 13 amino acids. The germline gives CDR1 SGHNT, CDR2 YENEEA. J was trimmed by 8 bases and V by 1 base; bases with no gene match: 0. The CDR3 loop is CASSLGLAGTQYF. CDR3 sequence (DNA): TGTGCCAGCAGCTTAGGACTAGCGGGTACGCAGTATTTT.

The chain combines TRBV11-3 with TRBJ2-7; D is possibly TRBD2 (5 bases). Trimming cost V 4 bases and J 2 bases, with 9 bases left between them. Germline V gene lookup returns CDR1 SGHNT and CDR2 YENEEA. The CDR3 runs to 13 residues. The CDR3 DNA reads TGTGCCAGCAGCTCTTCCGGGACCTACGAGCAGTACTTC. Translated, it gives CASSSSGTYEQYF.

The rearrangement uses TRBV13 and TRBJ1-3; 8 bases agree with TRBD1. The CDR3 extends over 19 amino acids. The trim removed 5 bases at V and 0 bases at J, leaving 15 bases unmatched. The V gene's germline CDR1 is PRHDT and CDR2 FYEKMQ (reference sequence). CDR3 nucleotides: TGTGCCAGCAGCCCCGTAGGGACAGGCTCTTTATTCTCTGGAAACACCATATATTTT. It yields the protein CASSPVGTGSLFSGNTIYF.

This chain uses TRBV21-1 with TRBJ2-1; TRBD2 is the table's D call and was not checked against the DNA. TRBV21-1 is shown as a pseudogene. The CDR3 consists of 18 residues. DNA of the CDR3: TGTGCCAGCAGCAAACCGGGACTAGCGGGAGGGCCTTACAATGAGCAGTTCTTC. Amino acids: CASSKPGLAGGPYNEQFF.

This clone was counted a few times. In the same sample, other DNA sequences code for this CDR3. This chain connects TRBV18 to TRBJ1-5; TRBD1 matches at 8 bases. CDR1 and CDR2 (germline): KGHSH, LQKENI. This CDR3 spans 15 amino acids. With V trimmed by 2 bases and J by 4 bases, 4 bases remained unmatched. The CDR3 DNA reads TGTGCCAGCTCACCAGACAGGGGAGGTAATCAGCCCCAGCATTTT. It yields the protein CASSPDRGGNQPQHF.

This chain links TRBV19 with TRBJ2-2; TRBD2 matches 7 bases. Germline CDR1 is LNHDA and CDR2 is SQIVND (reference sequence). The CDR3 is 17 residues long. The ends lost 1 base at V and 0 bases at J; junction bases unmatched: 5. The CDR3 nucleotides read TGTGCCAGTAGTATAGTAGGCCTAGCGGCGAACACCGGGGAGCTGTTTTTT. This translates into CASSIVGLAANTGELFF. The whole variable domain, filled in from reference TRBV19 and TRBJ2-2, reads DGGITQSPKYLFRKEGQNVTLSCEQNLNHDAMYWYRQDPGQGLRLIYYSQIVNDFQKGDIAEGYSVSREKKESFPLTVTSAQKNPTAFYLCASSIVGLAANTGELFFGEGSRLTVL.

CDR3 loop: CASSLGQGTSGYTF. CDR3 coding DNA: TGTGCCAGCAGCTTAGGGCAGGGGACCAGTGGCTACACCTTC. The gene calls are TRBV7-2 and TRBJ1-2; possible D gene TRBD1, 6 bases. The germline V gene has CDR1 SGHTA and CDR2 FQGNSA. The CDR3 runs 14 residues. The V end was cut by 1 base, the J end by 7 bases, with 13 bases between.

This chain connects TRBV30 to TRBJ2-3; D uncertain. The germline gives CDR1 GTSNPN, CDR2 SVGIG (reference sequence). The CDR3 extends over 18 amino acids. The V and J ends lost 7 bases and 0 bases respectively, with 26 bases between them. CDR3 sequence reads: CASAGSPNPGSSTDTQYF. The DNA for the CDR3 is TGTGCCTCAGCCGGGTCACCAAACCCCGGTTCTAGCACAGATACGCAGTATTTT.

V and J are TRBV19 and TRBJ1-2; TRBD1 agrees at 10 bases. The CDR3 extends over 17 amino acids. Trimming took 6 bases from V and 3 from J; bases not matched to a gene: 13. Germline CDR1 reads LNHDA; CDR2 reads SQIVND (reference sequence). Here the CDR3 reads CASSPSPRQGAYYGYTF. CDR3 in DNA: TGTGCCAGTAGCCCCTCCCCGCGACAGGGGGCCTACTATGGCTACACCTTC.

The chain joins TRBV16 to TRBJ2-5; D is undetermined. Germline CDR1 reads KGHSY; CDR2 reads FQNENV. CDR3 length equals 13 residues. V was trimmed by 2 bases and J by 0 bases, leaving 4 bases between them. In DNA, the CDR3 is TGTGCCAGCAGCCAAGCGTACCAAGAGACCCAGTACTTC. Its protein is CASSQAYQETQYF.

This clone was recorded a few times. The chain links TRBV11-2 to TRBJ1-5; 8 nucleotides line up with TRBD1. This CDR3 is 16 amino acids long. Germline V CDR1 and CDR2: SGHAT, FQNNGV. The ends lost 5 bases at V and 7 bases at J; junction bases unmatched: 13. CDR3 coding DNA: TGTGCCAGCAGCGCGACCAGACAGGGGATCGGCCAGCCCCAGCATTTT. It yields the protein CASSATRQGIGQPQHF.

The rearrangement joins TRBV2 to TRBJ2-1, with unresolved D. V was pared by 3 bases and J by 9 bases, with 12 bases between. The V gene's germline CDR1 is SNHLY and CDR2 FYNNEI. This CDR3 is 13 amino acids long. The CDR3 DNA sequence: TGTGCCAGCAGTGAGGCACCCGGCGGTGAGCAGTTCTTC. This gives the protein CASSEAPGGEQFF. Based on the CDR3 plus reference TRBV2 and TRBJ2-1, the full variable domain is EPEVTQTPSHQVTQMGQEVILRCVPISNHLYFYWYRQILGQKVEFLVSFYNNEISEKSEIFDDQFSVERPDGSNFTLKIRSTKLEDSAMYFCASSEAPGGEQFFGPGTRLTVL.

This CDR3 is CASGSGDQGGYNEQFF. In nucleotides, the CDR3 is TGTGCTAGTGGCAGTGGGGACCAGGGGGGCTACAATGAGCAGTTCTTC. This chain uses TRBV12-5 with TRBJ2-1; possible D gene TRBD1, 7 bases. The germline V gene encodes CDR1 LGHNT and CDR2 FRNRAP. Trimming removed 6 bases from V and 3 bases from J, with 18 bases in between. This CDR3 is 16 amino acids long. The entire variable domain, with the rest obtained from reference TRBV12-5 and TRBJ2-1, is as follows: DARVTQTPRHKVTEMGQEVTMRCQPILGHNTVFWYRQTMMQGLELLAYFRNRAPLDDSGMPKDRFSAEMPDATLATLKIQPSEPRDSAVYFCASGSGDQGGYNEQFFGPGTRLTVL.

Only a few counts were recorded for this clone. This chain uses TRBV11-2 with TRBJ2-7, with TRBD2 identical over 10 bases. CDR1 and CDR2 (germline): SGHAT, FQNNGV. The V and J ends lost 4 bases and 1 base, in that order; junction bases with no gene match: 4. The CDR3 extends over 15 amino acids. CDR3 in amino acids: CASSYEAGGSYEQYF. The DNA of the CDR3 is TGTGCCAGCAGCTACGAAGCGGGAGGGTCCTACGAGCAGTACTTC.